This T cell receptor (beta chain) was captured in a study of quantifying T cell responses using KT2 cells (dated by TCRdb to 2016 to 2017). Study-wide context: RNA was DNase-treated and reverse transcribed with TCR alpha and beta constant-region primers, mostly using SuperScript III. Under optimum conditions, the efficiency of the T4 ligation step was estimated to be more than 10%. PCR2 was run as a SYBR Green qPCR and stopped at a predetermined fluorescence threshold to avoid over-amplification. General findings and caveats noted by the study authors: KT2 sequences were detected down to the lowest spike-in tested, which was about one KT2 cell per 100,000 PBMC. Counts of KT2 alpha and beta sequences scaled linearly with input KT2 cell number over several orders of magnitude. This TCR sequencing study did not compare the pipeline side by side with other TCR sequencing techniques. Detection of KT2 sequences showed saturation at very high KT2 spike-in numbers.

The sample holds many counts of this clonotype. This clone's antigen is unknown. Nothing much larger sits one base from this clone, and base qualities are not available. Preparation of the library involved UMI-ligation and nested PCR. A single-stranded oligonucleotide carrying the Illumina SP2 sequence and a UMI was ligated to the cDNA 3' end using T4 RNA ligase 1. PCR1 used around 4 cycles (98 degrees C 15 s, 69 degrees C 30 s, 72 degrees C 40 s), and the beta primer was an equimolar mix of RC1.1 and RC1.2 that covered TRBC1 and TRBC2. From PCR2 onward, TCR alpha and beta chains were processed separately, with sample indices and Illumina adaptors added. The UMI, placed after an 8-base spacer, consisted of 12 random nucleotides arranged as two hexamers with a spacer between them. The libraries were sequenced on an Illumina MiSeq using v2 2x251 paired-end chemistry, usually with eleven to twelve samples in each run. To increase diversity, roughly 4.5-8% PhiX DNA was added to each sequencing library. The source study handled its data this way. The raw reads were converted into FASTQ with bcl2fastq and then demultiplexed by dual indices with Demultiplexor. V and J genes were assigned by Decombinator through tag matching, with a single base-pair mismatch being allowed. UMIs were used by Collapsinator to correct both sequencing errors and frequency errors caused by PCR heterogeneity. Decombinator identifiers were converted to nucleotide sequence by CDR3Translator, the sequences were translated to amino acids, and CDR3 was extracted using C- and N-terminal motifs. A cluster of KT2 sequences sharing one unique molecular identifier was counted as one distinct KT2 TCR. TCRdb's own reprocessing of the public reads used fastp at Q25 and MiXCR and kept productive beta chains. Identical CDR3 proteins give one entry, which carries the most common genes and DNA. The V and J calls follow TCRdb's processing rather than the paper's. The sample has some 34,000 distinct CDR3 sequences on record, about a tenth of them singletons. The biggest ten clones account for about 9.5% of the sample.

Known numbers of KT2, a T cell clone whose TCR had been sequenced previously, were spiked into unfractionated PBMC to test the sensitivity and accuracy of the pipeline. A range of KT2-to-PBMC ratios was produced by mixing KT2 cells with a fixed number of PBMC. The clonotype originates from a human donor. The source material was PBMCs spiked with cells of the T cell clone KT2.

The CDR3 amino acid sequence is: CASRTGLGRGEQFF. The DNA reads as follows: TGTGCCAGCCGAACAGGGTTGGGACGTGGAGAGCAGTTCTTC. The chain is assembled from TRBV6-5 and TRBJ2-1, and possibly TRBD1, on 6 matching bases. CDR1 and CDR2 (MNHEY, SVGAGI) derive from the germline V gene. From the cysteine up to the phenylalanine, the CDR3 has a length of 14 residues. Only the CDR3 portion is preserved as DNA: 42 bases, with reading frame beginning at the first base. V is shortened by 8 bases, J by 10 bases, and the region joining them spans 21 bases.